Listed here are 23 T cell receptor beta chains from one sample, sequenced in a study of T cell responses to AZD1222 COVID-19 vaccine. Repertoires were generated with immunoSEQ multiplex PCR, while TCRdb's copy carries only in-frame clones and drops some. The profile shows 150,000 to 180,000 clones, roughly 90% of them singletons. The sample was peripheral blood, taken on day 0 of AZD1222 vaccination. The receptors here all came from an adult in good health.

The chain is built from TRBV5-8 and TRBJ1-1, with D hard to call. Germline CDR1 is SGHTS and CDR2 is YDEGEE. This CDR3 is built from 12 residues. V shed 4 bases and J shed 10 bases, with 14 bases lying between them. CDR3 loop: CASSPRPERAFF. The CDR3 DNA sequence: TGTGCCAGCAGCCCCAGACCTGAAAGAGCTTTCTTT.

V and J are TRBV10-1 and TRBJ2-1; weak D call: TRBD2 (6 bases). Trimming pared 5 bases from V and 3 bases from J, leaving 8 bases between. The germline CDR1 and CDR2 sequences are WNHNN and SYGVQD (reference sequence). The length of the CDR3 is 13 residues. In DNA form, the CDR3 reads TGCGCCAGCAGTCCGGGAGTCTACAATGAGCAGTTCTTC. This sequence encodes CASSPGVYNEQFF.

CDR3 protein: CASSPRSGGRAIWNEQFF. CDR3 coding DNA: TGTGCCAGCAGCCCGAGATCGGGCGGGAGGGCCATATGGAATGAGCAGTTCTTC. V and J are TRBV3-1 (or the pseudogene TRBV3-2) and TRBJ2-1; TRBD2 agrees at 9 bases. Germline CDR1 is LGHDT and CDR2 is YNNKEL (reference sequence). This CDR3 region has 18 residues. V lost 4 bases, J lost 7 bases, and 17 bases stayed unmatched.

The chain recombines TRBV11-1 with TRBJ1-1; no clear D. V lost 6 bases and J 0 bases, leaving 8 bases between the germline ends. The CDR3 loop spans 13 amino acids. The germline gives CDR1 SGHAT, CDR2 FQDESV (reference sequence). CDR3 bases: TGTGCCAGCAGTTACGGCCTGAACACTGAAGCTTTCTTT. Protein: CASSYGLNTEAFF. The entire variable domain, with the rest obtained from reference TRBV11-1 and TRBJ1-1, is as follows: EAEVAQSPRYKITEKSQAVAFWCDPISGHATLYWYRQILGQGPELLVQFQDESVVDDSQLPKDRFSAERLKGVDSTLKIQPAELGDSAMYLCASSYGLNTEAFFGQGTRLTVV.

This chain joins TRBV29-1 and TRBJ2-5; D may be TRBD1 (6 bases). Germline assignment: CDR1 SQVTM and CDR2 ANQGSEA. The V and J ends lost 5 bases and 4 bases respectively, with 11 bases between them. The CDR3 consists of 12 residues. CDR3 nucleotides: TGCAGCGTTACGGGACAACCAGAGACCCAGTACTTC. Translating gives CSVTGQPETQYF.

The rearrangement links TRBV28 to TRBJ1-2; D not certain. Trimming stripped 8 bases from V and 0 bases from J, with 16 bases between. Germline CDR1 is MDHEN and CDR2 is SYDVKM. This CDR3 spans 15 amino acids. The CDR3 spells CASFGMAGTNYGYTF. For the CDR3, the DNA is TGTGCCAGCTTCGGTATGGCAGGTACTAACTATGGCTACACCTTC.

This clone was detected a few times. J is TRBJ2-7 and V is TRBV7-2, with 10 bases matching TRBD1. J was trimmed by 2 bases and V by 4 bases; bases with no gene match: 2. Germline lookup yields CDR1 SGHTA and CDR2 FQGNSA. There are 14 residues in the CDR3. Here the CDR3 DNA reads TGTGCCAGCAGCTCGACAGGGGGCCCCTACGAGCAGTACTTC. This translates into CASSSTGGPYEQYF. Together with reference TRBV7-2 and TRBJ2-7, the CDR3 gives the full variable domain: GAGVSQSPSNKVTEKGKDVELRCDPISGHTALYWYRQSLGQGLEFLIYFQGNSAPDKSGLPSDRFSAERTGGSVSTLTIQRTQQEDSAVYLCASSSTGGPYEQYFGPGTRLTVT.

V is TRBV4-3 and J is TRBJ2-5, with a possible D match to TRBD1 (6 bases). The V end was cut by 1 base, the J end by 9 bases, with 21 bases between. Germline assignment: CDR1 LGHNA and CDR2 YSLEER. This CDR3 is 16 amino acids long. This chain's CDR3 is CASSQAGTTVGLAQYF. In nucleotides, the CDR3 is TGCGCCAGCAGCCAAGCCGGGACAACGGTGGGTCTGGCCCAGTACTTC.

In this sample, this clone turned up once. This sequence joins TRBV5-1 and TRBJ1-1; 8 positions match TRBD1. The CDR3 is 16 residues long. CDR1 is SGHRS and CDR2 is YFSETQ in the germline V gene. V was clipped by 2 bases and J by 4 bases; unmatched bases: 10. CDR3 sequence: CASSFVTGVVSTEAFF. The CDR3 nucleotides are TGCGCCAGCAGCTTTGTGACAGGGGTTGTGAGCACTGAAGCTTTCTTT.

The V call is TRBV12-3 or TRBV12-4, the J call TRBJ1-1; the D is unclear. This CDR3 region has 13 residues. Trimming removed 2 bases at V and 5 bases at J, with 9 bases between. CDR3 protein: CASSLKGSTEAFF. The CDR3 bases are TGTGCCAGCAGTTTAAAGGGATCTACTGAAGCTTTCTTT.

This chain uses TRBV24-1 with TRBJ1-4, with D perhaps TRBD1 (5 bases). V was clipped by 5 bases and J by 7 bases, with 13 bases between them. CDR1 KGHDR and CDR2 SFDVKD come from the germline V gene. The CDR3 has 14 amino acids. In DNA, the CDR3 is TGTGCCACCAGTGCCCCAGGGTATAGTGAAAAACTGTTTTTT. It yields the protein CATSAPGYSEKLFF.

The chain employs TRBV27 and TRBJ2-7; 8 bases map to TRBD1. This CDR3 is built from 13 residues. J gave up 3 bases and V 6 bases, and 4 bases lay outside the gene matches. The V gene's germline CDR1 is MNHEY and CDR2 SMNVEV (reference sequence). This CDR3 reads CASSYTGGYEQYF. The CDR3 DNA reads as TGTGCCAGCAGCTACACAGGGGGCTACGAGCAGTACTTC.

The chain employs TRBV11-2 and TRBJ1-2, with a weak D call TRBD1 (5 bases). Germline values: CDR1 SGHAT, CDR2 FQNNGV. Trimming left V 2 bases short and J 2 bases short, with 12 bases between. CDR3 length: 15 residues. The CDR3, as DNA: TGTGCCAGCAGCTTATTGGGGGGGTGGAACTATGGCTACACCTTC. Amino acid sequence: CASSLLGGWNYGYTF.

V gene TRBV5-4 combines with J gene TRBJ1-3; D call uncertain. V was pared by 2 bases and J by 0 bases, with 15 bases between. The germline CDR1 and CDR2 sequences are SGHNT and YYREEE (reference sequence). The CDR3 totals 17 residues. Here the CDR3 reads CASSFGPAGDSGNTIYF. CDR3 sequence (DNA): TGTGCCAGCAGCTTTGGCCCTGCTGGGGACTCTGGAAACACCATATATTTT. Full variable domain (rest looked up from reference TRBV5-4 and TRBJ1-3): ETGVTQSPTHLIKTRGQQVTLRCSSQSGHNTVSWYQQALGQGPQFIFQYYREEENGRGNFPPRFSGLQFPNYSSELNVNALELDDSALYLCASSFGPAGDSGNTIYFGEGSWLTVV.

Comments on this clone: At the DNA level, this CDR3 is encoded by other sequences in the same sample as well. V usage is TRBV27 and J usage is TRBJ1-1; possibly TRBD1 for D (5 bases). With 2 bases removed from V and 2 bases from J, the gap between germline ends came to 9 bases. This CDR3 contains 14 residues. Germline V gene sequence: CDR1 MNHEY, CDR2 SMNVEV (reference sequence). CDR3 in amino acids: CASSLGGVNTEAFF. The DNA of the CDR3 is TGTGCCAGCAGTTTAGGGGGAGTCAACACTGAAGCTTTCTTT.

The V call is TRBV7-9, the J call TRBJ2-1; 10 bases are shared with TRBD1. CDR1 and CDR2 (germline): SEHNR, FQNEAQ (reference sequence). The J segment lost 7 bases and the V segment lost 5 bases, leaving 8 bases of the junction unmatched. The CDR3 is made up of 15 amino acids. The CDR3 DNA sequence: TGTGCCAGCAGCCCCCCGGGACAGGGGCTAAATGAGCAGTTCTTC. This sequence encodes CASSPPGQGLNEQFF.

This clone was observed a single time. The chain employs TRBV27 and TRBJ1-5; TRBD1 is a possible D gene (5 bases). Germline CDR1 reads MNHEY; CDR2 reads SMNVEV (reference sequence). Trimming removed 4 bases at V and 1 base at J, with 29 bases between. The CDR3 is 21 amino acids. The CDR3 DNA reads TGTGCCAGCAGTTCTGGGGTTGGGGACCTAAGGTATCGAGGGAGCAATCAGCCCCAGCATTTT. It yields the protein CASSSGVGDLRYRGSNQPQHF.

The J gene is TRBJ1-5, the V gene TRBV6-5; D unclear. V lost 2 bases, J lost 2 bases, and 13 bases lay in between. CDR3 length: 16 residues. Germline V gene data show CDR1 as MNHEY and CDR2 as SVGAGI. CDR3 sequence: CASSYTELTRNQPQHF. The CDR3 DNA reads TGTGCCAGCAGTTACACCGAACTGACACGCAATCAGCCCCAGCATTTT.

The chain couples TRBV5-1 to TRBJ1-1; D is possibly TRBD1 (6 bases). Germline CDR1 and CDR2: SGHRS and YFSETQ. V gave up 2 bases and J gave up 3 bases, with 8 bases separating them. The CDR3 covers 13 residues. The CDR3 is CASSFEGDTEAFF. The CDR3 DNA is TGCGCCAGCAGCTTTGAGGGGGACACTGAAGCTTTCTTT. The whole variable domain, filled in from reference TRBV5-1 and TRBJ1-1, reads KAGVTQTPRYLIKTRGQQVTLSCSPISGHRSVSWYQQTPGQGLQFLFEYFSETQRNKGNFPGRFSGRQFSNSRSEMNVSTLELGDSALYLCASSFEGDTEAFFGQGTRLTVV.

This chain links TRBV24-1 with TRBJ2-1; 7 bases are shared with TRBD1. Germline CDR1 is KGHDR and CDR2 is SFDVKD. V gave up 5 bases and J gave up 10 bases; unmatched junction bases: 7. This CDR3 is built from 13 residues. CDR3 in amino acids: CATSARGPPEQFF. The CDR3 DNA reads as TGTGCCACCAGTGCAAGGGGGCCTCCCGAGCAGTTCTTC.

This rearrangement joins TRBV28 to TRBJ1-1; TRBD1 might be the D (6 bases). CDR1 and CDR2 from the germline V gene are MDHEN and SYDVKM. The CDR3 has 14 amino acids. Trimming removed 7 bases from V and 4 bases from J, with 16 bases in between. CDR3 sequence reads: CASNGGGWGTEAFF. DNA for the CDR3: TGTGCCAGCAACGGGGGGGGCTGGGGCACTGAAGCTTTCTTT.

This sequence joins TRBV12-3 or TRBV12-4 and TRBJ1-4; possibly TRBD1 for D (5 bases). CDR3 size: 12 residues. The V and J ends lost 6 bases and 10 bases respectively, with 12 bases between them. This CDR3 reads CASRTGQGKLFF. CDR3 coding DNA: TGTGCCAGCAGAACCGGGCAGGGAAAACTGTTTTTT.

Only one count was recorded for this clone. The rearrangement links TRBV5-1 to TRBJ2-1; D is perhaps TRBD1 or TRBD2 (5 bases each). The CDR3 is made up of 16 amino acids. V lost 0 bases to trimming and J lost 6 bases, with 16 bases between them. Germline-derived CDR1 and CDR2 are SGHRS and YFSETQ. For the CDR3, the DNA is TGCGCCAGCAGCTTGGATGGACTCAGAAGGGGCAATGAGCAGTTCTTC. It yields the protein CASSLDGLRRGNEQFF.